The present entry profiles one TCR beta chain with its context. Stated time point: patch test 2, 6 weeks after DPC sensitization. As to treatment: therapeutic diphenylcyclopropenone sensitization with weekly scalp DPC. Alopecia patients deemed DPC-suitable, aged 18 to 70, excluding pregnancy. These data come from a study of human T cells and chemical hapten exposure. Study in general: Read at 6 days, the patch tests placed 0.01% DPC on the upper back. Largely, small differences in pooled library volume made per-sample TCR yields vary.

Germline V lookup: CDR1 MGHRA, CDR2 YSYEKL. This CDR3 spans 13 amino acids. The V end lost 1 base, the J end lost 5 bases, and 8 bases lay between the germline ends. Individual cDNA molecules received unique molecular identifiers in the library. TCRdb independently ran MiXCR on the RACE reads; one entry per CDR3 protein. The sample holds tens of thousands of distinct CDR3 sequences, about 10% seen once. The chain links TRBV4-1 to TRBJ2-5; possible D gene TRBD2, 6 bases. This TCR was recovered from a woman between 50 and 59 years old with alopecia areata. Some clones in this sample may be carry-over from other donors' samples. Source: whole blood, taken in connection with sensitization to the hapten diphenylcyclopropenone (DPC). The CDR3 DNA is TGCGCCAGCAGCCAAGGACTAGTCGAGACCCAGTACTTC. Residues: CASSQGLVETQYF.